The present entry profiles one TCR beta chain with its context. What this receptor recognizes is not known. No base quality information exists; no much larger clone differs at one position. The cohort consisted of approximately 670 healthy bone marrow donors. All cohort members were sampled while nominally healthy, although unrecorded immune exposures were likely present. The donor tested CMV seronegative and was one of the 352 seronegative cohort members. A peripheral blood sample was collected from each donor, and TCR beta sequencing was performed on peripheral blood mononuclear cells. Genomic DNA extraction from the blood cell samples was performed with the Qiagen DNeasy Blood Extraction Kit. According to the germline V gene, CDR1 reads MDHEN and CDR2 reads SYDVKM. The CDR3 holds 15 amino acids from the cysteine to the phenylalanine. CDR3 DNA is the only sequence kept; it has 45 bases, read in frame from the first base. V is pruned by 6 bases and J by 3 bases, leaving 8 bases of the junction without a gene match.

The library was built by means of the immunoSEQ multiplex PCR assay. For the multiplex PCR, a mixture combining 60 forward primers for TCR Vbeta segments and 13 reverse primers for TCR Jbeta segments was used. The CDR3 region of rearranged TCR beta genes was amplified from genomic DNA by a multiplex PCR assay. Amplified TCR beta libraries were sequenced as 87-base-pair reads on the Illumina HiSeq System. Per the original workflow: In a later analysis, some 80 million unique TCR beta chains were counted across the 650 to 750 repertoires, and approximately 9.9 million of these chains were shared by at least two donors. Raw reads were error-corrected and collapsed into unique sequences with a nearest-neighbor algorithm that merged closely related sequences to remove PCR and sequencing errors. Alignment of CDR3 sequences to IMGT reference sequences was used to assign V, D and J gene segments. For a sequence to be retained, at least a six-nucleotide match to both a V gene segment and a J gene segment was required. Rearrangements were classified as productive when the CDR3 lacked stop codons and remained in frame with V and J, and all other rearrangements were classified as non-productive. CDR3 was defined by IMGT convention, running from the second conserved V-encoded cysteine to the conserved J-encoded phenylalanine. The earlier analysis of 500 to 600 of the donors excluded sequences that lacked an unambiguous match to a single V gene segment. In an earlier analysis of approximately 560 of the donors, a V segment was called functional when productive rearrangements were above 56.7%, and segregating when the standard deviation between donors exceeded 5%. A statistical classification framework was developed to diagnose cytomegalovirus status using the catalog of TCR beta chain sequences. A later analysis assigned V and J genes by comparing TCR nucleotide sequences with IMGT/GENE-DB human TR gene sequences. Using the TCRdist pipeline, a later analysis assigned CDR3 sequences along with most-parsimonious VDJ recombination scenarios. In a later analysis, each TCR beta chain was defined by its CDR3 amino acid sequence together with its V-gene family, and reads without a unique V-gene family were excluded. In a later analysis, several hundred highly shared, low-generation-probability nucleotide sequences were removed to address suspected cross-contamination and a sequencing artifact. A later analysis calculated a clonal expansion index for each public chain from normalized within-repertoire ranks of inferred template counts. In a later analysis, generation probabilities were computed using a VDJ recombination model fitted to out-of-frame rearrangements, and the results were checked against IGoR. In a later analysis, hypergeometric tests were used to score TCR-TCR, TCR-HLA and TCR-CMV co-occurrence, with a repertoire-size bias correction applied to TCR pairs. A later analysis estimated false discovery rates by permuting HLA or CMV assignments 20 times. In a later analysis, co-occurring TCRs were grouped using DBSCAN, with TCRdist sequence similarity added in when clustering inside HLA-allele-positive subsets. Repertoires with fewer than 30,000 or more than 120,000 public chains were left out of co-occurrence clustering, as were four to six repertoires with anomalous nucleotide sharing. Held by TCRdb, this immuneACCESS table contains in-frame sequences only and omits some clones. Under half of the omission traces to an unresolved V gene where checked; the cause of the rest is unknown. Clonal size and the V and J genes are those of that table, whereas D and trimming came from the DNA. The sample contains about 82,000 clones, over 65% of them found a single time. The top ten clonotypes cover 3.3% of the sample.

This record comes from a study of cytomegalovirus exposure and HLA in healthy donors (dated by TCRdb to 2016 to 2017). Regarding the research as a whole: An earlier analysis of approximately 590 of the donors reported 250 to 300 Gb of sequence data and some 120 million unique TCR beta sequences from 150 million to 200 million T cells. Roughly 300 gigabases of sequencing data and approximately 92 million unique TCR sequences made up an early release that covered approximately 700 HLA-typed donors. Of the roughly 400 genotyped donors, around 81% fell in the genetic ancestry cluster associated with self-reported Caucasian donors. The study aimed to test whether cataloging public T cell receptors could reveal signatures of past pathogen exposure. The study used immunosequencing to profile the T cell repertoires of approximately 630 subjects and linked those repertoires to cytomegalovirus serostatus. Besides the first cohort of roughly 640 subjects, a separate validation cohort made up of 120 different subjects was used. The study combined high-throughput TCR immunosequencing, statistical association of individual TCRs with disease status, and machine learning to predict cytomegalovirus infection status. In a later analysis, previously published TCR beta repertoires from 500 to 750 donors were re-analyzed and high-resolution HLA genotyping was added so that TCR occurrence patterns could be studied. Rather than drawing on any new phenotypic data, the later analysis identified candidate immune exposures from TCR beta sequences and the way those sequences occurred across donors. An earlier analysis of some 500 of the donors used high-throughput TCR beta sequencing to judge whether each TCR beta V gene segment behaved as functional or pseudogenic. Donor age, sex, ethnicity and CMV serostatus were compiled alongside the repertoire data. A later genetic analysis took genome-wide SNP genotypes for about 55% of the 666 donors and used that subset as a discovery cohort. All discovery cohort repertoires had been generated using a single sequencing platform. Class I and class II HLA loci were covered by the typing at four-digit resolution. Typing coverage differed by locus: A, B, C, DRB1 and DQB1 were typed in about 629-640 donors, DQA1 in roughly 510, DPA1 in approximately 610, and DPB1 in just under 490. Roughly five DR-DQ haplotypes were handled as single units for association and clustering because linkage in the cohort was strong. Among some 400 genotyped donors of the cohort, an average of approximately 200,000 unique TCR beta nucleotide sequences was sequenced per donor, of which about 18% were non-productive. The paper as a whole reports these results and caveats: The study gave a list of under 200 TCR beta chains associated with cytomegalovirus. A cluster of highly shared sequence variants was judged likely to be a technical artifact of the sequencing pipeline. Because counts were too low, about 18 rarely observed V segments, including chromosome 9 orphons, were excluded from the earlier analysis of several hundred of the donors. Across donors, most TCR sequences were observed very rarely, whereas some public TCRs were present in many individuals. A further reported finding was that TCR beta sequences accurately predicted the HLA-A and HLA-B alleles for most subjects in the first cohort. In a later analysis, HLA-associated TCR beta chains showed more clonal expansion and lower generation probabilities than non-associated chains that were equally common. A later analysis reported that several top co-occurrence clusters appeared linked to parvovirus B19, influenza, CMV and Epstein-Barr virus. Roughly uniform sequencing depth across donors was assumed in presence/absence analyses, although this assumption may not hold. Cytomegalovirus status was reported to be diagnosed by the classifier with high specificity and sensitivity in both the original and validation cohorts. Strong co-occurrence of HLA alleles, especially DR and DQ, made assigning TCR associations to individual alleles difficult. The authors suggested that the approach could potentially be generalized to other disease states and immunological phenotypes. A later analysis associated roughly 17,000 TCR beta sequences with specific HLA alleles at a false discovery rate of 0.05. Because some donors lacked HLA typing at each locus, the association tests relied only on the typed subset. A few of the identified cytomegalovirus-associated TCR beta chains were confirmed in vitro to be specific for cytomegalovirus antigens. A later analysis found that most CMV-associated TCR beta chains appeared HLA-restricted, with HLA associations seemingly driven largely by CMV exposure. In this cohort, only TCR beta chains were sequenced, and detectable features were limited by the absence of alpha or paired-chain data. A later analysis found that TCR association rates varied across HLA loci, with DRB1 alleles showing the most associated TCRs and HLA-C alleles the fewest. Immune exposure information for the cohort was limited to CMV serostatus. V-gene and J-gene trimming of TCR beta chains was associated with a missense DCLRE1C variant in a later genetic analysis, and the association was replicated in an independent cohort. An earlier analysis of 450 to 750 of the donors showed that most TCR beta V segments appeared in productive rearrangements either about 90% or about 30% of the time, which broadly matched IMGT annotations. Compared with the 666-donor mean, donors in an Asian-associated ancestry cluster had fewer N-insertions in productive TCRs, according to a later genetic analysis. The 87-base-pair reads could not distinguish some IMGT-functional V segments, including TRBV6-2 and TRBV6-3, so those segments were excluded. Correlated functional status among segregating V segments might be attributable to linkage disequilibrium, but an unknown experimental factor could not be ruled out.

The sequence joins TRBV28 to TRBJ1-3, with 7 bases aligning to TRBD1. This TCR came from a man in his fifties in good health and CMV-seronegative. Sequencing was performed on PBMCs. The nucleotides are TGTGCCAGCAGCACCCAGAGGGGGCTTGGAAACACCATATATTTT. Translation gives CASSTQRGLGNTIYF.